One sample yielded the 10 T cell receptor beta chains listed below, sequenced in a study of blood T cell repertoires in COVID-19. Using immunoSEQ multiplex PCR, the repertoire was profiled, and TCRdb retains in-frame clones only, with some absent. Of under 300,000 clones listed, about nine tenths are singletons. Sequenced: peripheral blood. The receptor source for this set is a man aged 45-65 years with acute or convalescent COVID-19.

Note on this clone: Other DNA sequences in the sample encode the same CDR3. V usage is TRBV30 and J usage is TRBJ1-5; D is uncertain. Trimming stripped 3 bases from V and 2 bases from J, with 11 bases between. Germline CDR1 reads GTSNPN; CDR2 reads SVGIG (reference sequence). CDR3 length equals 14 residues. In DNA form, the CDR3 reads TGTGCCTGGAGCGCTGGCGGGGGCAATCAGCCCCAGCATTTT. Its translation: CAWSAGGGNQPQHF.

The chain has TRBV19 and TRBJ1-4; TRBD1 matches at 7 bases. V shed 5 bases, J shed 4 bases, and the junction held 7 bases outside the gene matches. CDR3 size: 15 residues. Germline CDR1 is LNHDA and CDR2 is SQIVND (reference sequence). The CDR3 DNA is TGTGCCAGTAGTTCGCCACGACAGGGTAATGAAAAACTGTTTTTT. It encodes CASSSPRQGNEKLFF.

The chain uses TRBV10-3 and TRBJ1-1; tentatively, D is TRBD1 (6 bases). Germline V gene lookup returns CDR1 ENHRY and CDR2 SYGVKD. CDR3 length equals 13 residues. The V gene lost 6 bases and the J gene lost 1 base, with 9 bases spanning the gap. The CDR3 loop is CAISVGQNTEAFF. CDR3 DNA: TGTGCCATCAGCGTGGGACAGAACACTGAAGCTTTCTTT.

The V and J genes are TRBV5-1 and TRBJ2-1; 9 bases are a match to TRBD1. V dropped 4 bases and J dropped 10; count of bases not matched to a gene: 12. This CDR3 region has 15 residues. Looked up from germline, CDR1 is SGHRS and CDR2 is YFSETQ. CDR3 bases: TGCGCCAGCAGCACTAGGGGACAGGGTGTCTACGAGCAGTTCTTC. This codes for CASSTRGQGVYEQFF. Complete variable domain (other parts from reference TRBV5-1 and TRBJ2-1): KAGVTQTPRYLIKTRGQQVTLSCSPISGHRSVSWYQQTPGQGLQFLFEYFSETQRNKGNFPGRFSGRQFSNSRSEMNVSTLELGDSALYLCASSTRGQGVYEQFFGPGTRLTVL.

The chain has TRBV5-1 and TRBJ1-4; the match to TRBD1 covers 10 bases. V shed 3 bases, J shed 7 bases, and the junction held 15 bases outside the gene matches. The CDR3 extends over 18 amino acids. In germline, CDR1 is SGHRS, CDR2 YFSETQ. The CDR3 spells CASSSPGQGPTRAEKLFF. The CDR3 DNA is TGCGCCAGCAGCTCCCCGGGACAGGGGCCTACAAGGGCTGAAAAACTGTTTTTT.

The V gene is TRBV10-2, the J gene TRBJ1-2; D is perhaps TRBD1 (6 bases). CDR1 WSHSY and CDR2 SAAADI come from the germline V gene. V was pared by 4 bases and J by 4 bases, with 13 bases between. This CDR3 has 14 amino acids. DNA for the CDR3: TGCGCCAGCAGTGTCGTCCGGGACACCTATGGCTACACCTTC. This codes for CASSVVRDTYGYTF.

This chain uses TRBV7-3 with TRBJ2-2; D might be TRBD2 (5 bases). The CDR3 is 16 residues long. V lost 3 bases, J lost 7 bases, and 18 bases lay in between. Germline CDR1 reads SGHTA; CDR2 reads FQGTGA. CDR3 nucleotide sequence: TGTGCCAGCAGCTTCGACTACGGGCAGGCTGGCGGGGAGCTGTTTTTT. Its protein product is CASSFDYGQAGGELFF.

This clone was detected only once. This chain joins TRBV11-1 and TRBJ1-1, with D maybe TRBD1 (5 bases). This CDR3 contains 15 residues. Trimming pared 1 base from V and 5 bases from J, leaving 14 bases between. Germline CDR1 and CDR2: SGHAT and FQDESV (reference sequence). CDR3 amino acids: CASSLGPGLETEAFF. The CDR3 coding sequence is TGTGCCAGCAGCTTAGGTCCAGGGTTGGAAACTGAAGCTTTCTTT.

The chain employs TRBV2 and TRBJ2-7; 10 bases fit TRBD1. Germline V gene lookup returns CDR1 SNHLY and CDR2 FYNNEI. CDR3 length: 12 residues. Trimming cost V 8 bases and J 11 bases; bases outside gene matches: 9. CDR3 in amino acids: CASSTDRGQEYF. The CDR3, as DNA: TGTGCCAGCTCGACAGACAGGGGGCAAGAGTACTTC.

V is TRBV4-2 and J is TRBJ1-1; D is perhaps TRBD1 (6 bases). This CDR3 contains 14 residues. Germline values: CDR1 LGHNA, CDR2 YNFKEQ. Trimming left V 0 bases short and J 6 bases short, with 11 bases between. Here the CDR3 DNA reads TGTGCCAGCAGCCAAGACAGGGGCATATCTGAAGCTTTCTTT. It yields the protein CASSQDRGISEAFF.